A single T cell receptor (beta chain) is shown here with its context. The antigen is unknown. The data derive from a study of post-analysis software for immune sequencing data. General study results and limits: For normalized Chao1 diversity, multiple sclerosis patients scored significantly lower than controls did. With TRBV5-6, TRBV5-1 and TRBV20-1 included, about five TRBV segments were more frequent in patients than in controls. Same-batch samples co-clustered strongly by F measure.

V gave up 7 bases and J gave up 2 bases; unmatched junction bases: 4. The CDR3 extends over 13 amino acids. The germline V gene has CDR1 SGHTA and CDR2 FQGTGA. TCR beta cDNA libraries included unique molecular identifiers. MiXCR, applied by TCRdb to the PCR reads, yields one record per CDR3 protein. The repertoire holds about 200,000 distinct CDR3 sequences, with around 29% as singletons. The gene calls are TRBV7-3 and TRBJ1-2, with 7 bases that match TRBD1. The receptor comes from a girl under 18 with multiple sclerosis. Sequenced sample: blood. CDR3 amino acids: CASIPDRNYGYTF. CDR3 nucleotide sequence: TGTGCCAGCATCCCGGACAGGAACTATGGCTACACCTTC. The complete variable domain, with remaining parts taken from reference TRBV7-3 and TRBJ1-2, reads GAGVSQTPSNKVTEKGKYVELRCDPISGHTALYWYRQSLGQGPEFLIYFQGTGAADDSGLPNDRFFAVRPEGSVSTLKIQRTERGDSAVYLCASIPDRNYGYTFGSGTRLTVV.